This TCR beta chain was retrieved from a study of blood T cell repertoires in COVID-19 (dated by TCRdb to about 2020). For context, the study as a whole: Collaborator samples came from the United States, Italy and Spain and covered acute and convalescent phases of COVID-19. The prospective study material was composed of cDNA or gDNA derived from T cells, B-cell-depleted T cells, or PBMCs. The dataset comprised deeply sampled blood TCRbeta repertoires from subjects exposed to, actively infected with, or recovered from COVID-19. Nearly every sample came with metadata listing a de-identified subject ID, COVID-19 status, age in years and sex. Where available, HLA class I and class II types were obtained from metadata supplied by the sample provider rather than from assay-based typing. The repertoires were made available in a free public database intended to serve as a resource for research on the immune response to SARS-CoV-2. Samples were obtained from the ongoing ImmuneRACE study (first 160 participants) and from 1,000 to 1,500 subjects provided by 6 global collaborators.

Study-wide conclusions, independent of this receptor: The amount of clinical and demographic metadata varied by source and participant and was provided uncurated.

On this clone itself: Its antigen specificity is not known. The record has no base qualities; no much larger clone is one base away.

Another Seattle source contributed samples from volunteer blood donors who had recovered from COVID-19. The collaborating institutions used their own protocols to collect whole blood in K2EDTA tubes. For TCRbeta analysis, collaborators shipped samples as frozen whole blood, isolated PBMCs, or DNA extracted from either of those sample types. CDR1 and CDR2 (SNHLY, FYNNEI) derive from the germline V gene. From its cysteine to its phenylalanine, the CDR3 spans 17 amino acids. The retained sequence is limited to the CDR3, 51 bases, with the frame set at the first base. V is shortened by 6 bases, J by 5 bases, and the region joining them spans 23 bases. The immunoSEQ Assay, a bias-controlled multiplex PCR, was used to amplify TCRbeta CDR3 regions from genomic DNA. As for the authors' bioinformatics: Within the assay, amplification of reference gene primers was used to estimate how many nucleated cells each sample contained. To quantify the absolute abundance of each unique TCRbeta CDR3 rearrangement, sequence reads were collapsed and filtered. For each sample, productive Simpson clonality was calculated as the square root of Simpson's diversity index across productive rearrangements. TCRdb took this table from immuneACCESS and kept in-frame rearrangements with V and J called. Such tables lack part of the clones; where checked against another copy, unresolved V genes explain under half of the gap, and the rest is unexplained. V, J and clone size are those of that table, while D and trimming were read from the DNA. The sample table records about 200,000 clones; 80% to 90% of these occur just once. The leading ten clones occupy roughly 6.4% of the sample.

What was sequenced was peripheral blood. The TCR sequence derives from a man between 60 and 75 years old who had recovered from COVID-19. Here the chain combines TRBV2 and TRBJ1-5; the D gene lacks a confident call. The CDR3 region has the sequence CASSLGFLVLGHQPQHF. The DNA reads TGTGCCAGCAGCCTGGGCTTCTTGGTACTTGGGCATCAGCCCCAGCATTTT.